The rows below give T cell receptor beta chains drawn from one sample of a study of T cell changes during pregnancy in multiple sclerosis. TCRdb's copy holds only in-frame clones and misses some; the assay was immunoSEQ multiplex PCR. Of 90,000 to 120,000 clones in the sample, around 90% were seen once. The starting material was peripheral blood, obtained in the third trimester of pregnancy. The source is a female donor in good health, enrolled as a control in a pregnancy study. The CDR3 runs from the conserved cysteine through the conserved F or W. D genes are given only for firm matches. A clone size is listed for some rows: how often the clone was seen (once, few, many), or a class if it is expanded.

DNA: TGCGCCAGCAGCCAACTTATAGGGGCAGTTGGAAACACCATATATTTT
CDR3: CASSQLIGAVGNTIYF
V: TRBV4-3
size: -
J: TRBJ1-3
D: -

DNA: TGTGCCTGGAGTGCCAGGAGGACTAGCGGGGGGGCCGGAGATACGCAGTATTTT
CDR3: CAWSARRTSGGAGDTQYF
V: TRBV30
size: -
J: TRBJ2-3
D: TRBD2

DNA: TGTGCCAGCAGTCCTCCGGGACTCCGCCGGAGTTACGAGCAGTACTTC
CDR3: CASSPPGLRRSYEQYF
V: TRBV25-1
size: -
J: TRBJ2-7
D: -

DNA: TGCAGCGTTAGTAGACTAGCGGGGGGCCTCACAGATACGCAGTATTTT
CDR3: CSVSRLAGGLTDTQYF
V: TRBV29-1
size: -
J: TRBJ2-3
D: TRBD2

DNA: TGTGCCAGCAGCCAAGAAGGGGGCTTGAGCAATCAGCCCCAGCATTTT
CDR3: CASSQEGGLSNQPQHF
V: TRBV4-2
size: once
J: TRBJ1-5
D: TRBD1

DNA: TGTGCCAGCAAGGGGACAGGGACCTACGAGCAGTACTTC
CDR3: CASKGTGTYEQYF
V: TRBV2
size: -
J: TRBJ2-7
D: TRBD1

DNA: TGTGCCAGCAGTGAATCCGCGGGGGATCAGCCCCAGCATTTT
CDR3: CASSESAGDQPQHF
V: TRBV25-1
size: -
J: TRBJ1-5
D: -

DNA: TGCGCCAGCAGCCAAGAATGGAGGGATTTGCCTAACTATGGCTACACCTTC
CDR3: CASSQEWRDLPNYGYTF
V: TRBV4-3
size: -
J: TRBJ1-2
D: -

DNA: TGTGCCAGCAGGCCTAGCGGGGGGGGCACAGATACGCAGTATTTT
CDR3: CASRPSGGGTDTQYF
V: TRBV2
size: once
J: TRBJ2-3
D: TRBD2

DNA: TGTGCCAGCAGTTATGGAGGGCACATGAACACTGAAGCTTTCTTT
CDR3: CASSYGGHMNTEAFF
V: TRBV6-6
size: -
J: TRBJ1-1
D: -

DNA: TGTGCCAGCAGCTTAGGGGTGGGGACAGAGCAGTTCTTC
CDR3: CASSLGVGTEQFF
V: TRBV7-9
size: -
J: TRBJ2-1
D: -

DNA: TGTGCCAGCAGCGAACGAGGGGGTAATGAAAAACTGTTTTTT
CDR3: CASSERGGNEKLFF
V: TRBV14
size: -
J: TRBJ1-4
D: -

DNA: TGTGCCAGCCCGAGGGGGGGCAGTTACGAGCAGTACTTC
CDR3: CASPRGGSYEQYF
V: TRBV6-4
size: -
J: TRBJ2-7
D: -

DNA: TGTGCCTGGAACAGGGGCAATTCACCCCTCCACTTT
CDR3: CAWNRGNSPLHF
V: TRBV30
size: -
J: TRBJ1-6
D: TRBD1

DNA: TGTGCCAGCAGCGTACTACAGGGCTCTGGAAACACCATATATTTT
CDR3: CASSVLQGSGNTIYF
V: TRBV7-2
size: -
J: TRBJ1-3
D: -

DNA: TGTGCCAGCAGCCCAACGTCAGGGTTAGACACCATATATTTT
CDR3: CASSPTSGLDTIYF
V: TRBV9
size: -
J: TRBJ1-3
D: -

DNA: TGCGCCAGCAGCTTGCAGGGGGATCAGCCCCAGCATTTT
CDR3: CASSLQGDQPQHF
V: TRBV5-1
size: once
J: TRBJ1-5
D: TRBD1

DNA: TGTGCCAGTAGTATTTATCCAGGCATGAACACTGAAGCTTTCTTT
CDR3: CASSIYPGMNTEAFF
V: TRBV19
size: -
J: TRBJ1-1
D: -

DNA: TGTGCCTGGAGTGGGCGGATTTTCTATAATTCACCCCTCCACTTT
CDR3: CAWSGRIFYNSPLHF
V: TRBV30
size: -
J: TRBJ1-6
D: -

DNA: TGTGCCTGGAGTGTACTCGGGCAGGGGGTCTACGAGCAGTACTTC
CDR3: CAWSVLGQGVYEQYF
V: TRBV30
size: -
J: TRBJ2-7
D: TRBD1

DNA: TGCAGCGTTGAAGGGGGGCAGGGACGGGACGGGGAGCTGTTTTTT
CDR3: CSVEGGQGRDGELFF
V: TRBV29-1
size: -
J: TRBJ2-2
D: -

DNA: TGTGCCAGCAGCCAAGAGTACATCTCGCGGGGACCCTCCTACGAGCAGTACTTC
CDR3: CASSQEYISRGPSYEQYF
V: TRBV14
size: -
J: TRBJ2-7
D: -

DNA: TGTGCCAGCAGTGAAATCCCGGGGGGCGGCGGCTACACCTTC
CDR3: CASSEIPGGGGYTF
V: TRBV6-4
size: -
J: TRBJ1-2
D: -

DNA: TGTGCCAGCAGTGAAGCGAGGCAGGGGACCACTGAAGCTTTCTTT
CDR3: CASSEARQGTTEAFF
V: TRBV6-1
size: -
J: TRBJ1-1
D: -

DNA: TGTGCCAGCAGCTTAGGACAGGCAGACCAAGAGACCCAGTACTTC
CDR3: CASSLGQADQETQYF
V: TRBV7-9
size: -
J: TRBJ2-5
D: -

DNA: TGTGCCAGCAGCTTATACGGAGATAACTATGGCTACACCTTC
CDR3: CASSLYGDNYGYTF
V: TRBV7-2
size: -
J: TRBJ1-2
D: -

DNA: TGTGCCAGTAGTATTTCACAGACTAATGAAAAACTGTTTTTT
CDR3: CASSISQTNEKLFF
V: TRBV19
size: few
J: TRBJ1-4
D: -

DNA: TGTGCCAGCAGCGCCCTCCTCCCGATGGGGCCTCACCAAGAGACCCAGTACTTC
CDR3: CASSALLPMGPHQETQYF
V: TRBV5-6
size: -
J: TRBJ2-5
D: -

DNA: TGTGCCAGCAGCCCCCAGGTGGGCTACGAGCAGTACTTC
CDR3: CASSPQVGYEQYF
V: TRBV7-2
size: -
J: TRBJ2-7
D: -

DNA: TGTGCCAGCACCCCCAGGGCAGACTCCTACGAGCAGTACTTC
CDR3: CASTPRADSYEQYF
V: TRBV28
size: -
J: TRBJ2-7
D: -

DNA: TGTGCCAGCAGGGGCCCTAGCAATCAGCCCCAGCATTTT
CDR3: CASRGPSNQPQHF
V: TRBV6-5
size: -
J: TRBJ1-5
D: -

DNA: TGTGCTAGTGGTCCCTCGGGAAGTGGAAACACCATATATTTT
CDR3: CASGPSGSGNTIYF
V: TRBV12-5
size: -
J: TRBJ1-3
D: -

DNA: TGTGCCAGCAGCCCGACGTCGGGAATTAGGGATACTGAAGCTTTCTTT
CDR3: CASSPTSGIRDTEAFF
V: TRBV7-2
size: once
J: TRBJ1-1
D: -

DNA: TGTGCCAGCAGCTTGGCGGCAGGGGGCATAACAGATACGCAGTATTTT
CDR3: CASSLAAGGITDTQYF
V: TRBV5-6
size: -
J: TRBJ2-3
D: TRBD1

DNA: TGTGCCAGCAGCGTAGCACAGCGCACAGATACGCAGTATTTT
CDR3: CASSVAQRTDTQYF
V: TRBV9
size: -
J: TRBJ2-3
D: -

DNA: TGCGCCAGCAGCCCCTCGGGACTAGCGGGGGGGTACAATGAGCAGTTCTTC
CDR3: CASSPSGLAGGYNEQFF
V: TRBV4-3
size: -
J: TRBJ2-1
D: TRBD2

DNA: TGTGCCAGCAGCGCGGGACAGATTAATGAAAAACTGTTTTTT
CDR3: CASSAGQINEKLFF
V: TRBV7-8
size: -
J: TRBJ1-4
D: TRBD1

DNA: TGTGCCAGCAGCAACCCCGCGGGGGGGATATTAACTAACTATGGCTACACCTTC
CDR3: CASSNPAGGILTNYGYTF
V: TRBV7-9
size: -
J: TRBJ1-2
D: -

DNA: TGTGCCAGCAGCTCCCTGGGACAGGGAGTAACCGAGACCCAGTACTTC
CDR3: CASSSLGQGVTETQYF
V: TRBV11-2
size: -
J: TRBJ2-5
D: TRBD1

DNA: TGTGCCAGCAGCTTAGGGGGGACAGGGGGTTCACCCCTCCACTTT
CDR3: CASSLGGTGGSPLHF
V: TRBV7-2
size: -
J: TRBJ1-6
D: TRBD1

DNA: TGTGCCAGCAGTGACGGAGCTAACTATGGCTACACCTTC
CDR3: CASSDGANYGYTF
V: TRBV2
size: -
J: TRBJ1-2
D: -

DNA: TGTGCCAGCAGCGTAGAAGGGGGCCCCTACAATGAGCAGTTCTTC
CDR3: CASSVEGGPYNEQFF
V: TRBV9
size: -
J: TRBJ2-1
D: TRBD1

DNA: TGTGCCAGCATGCGGCTGCCCTATGGCTACACCTTC
CDR3: CASMRLPYGYTF
V: TRBV9
size: -
J: TRBJ1-2
D: -

DNA: TGTGCCAGCAGTGAATGGACAGGGCCGAACTATGGCTACACCTTC
CDR3: CASSEWTGPNYGYTF
V: TRBV25-1
size: -
J: TRBJ1-2
D: TRBD1

DNA: TGTGCCACCAGCAGAGAGGGATACGGGGTTAACGAGCAGTACTTC
CDR3: CATSREGYGVNEQYF
V: TRBV15
size: -
J: TRBJ2-7
D: -

DNA: TGCAGCACCTCGACAGGGCTTGGCTACACCTTC
CDR3: CSTSTGLGYTF
V: TRBV29-1
size: -
J: TRBJ1-2
D: TRBD1

DNA: TGTGCCAGTAGTACGGCGACCGGTAGGGGGGGGGCAACAGAGACCCAGTACTTC
CDR3: CASSTATGRGGATETQYF
V: TRBV19
size: -
J: TRBJ2-5
D: -

DNA: TGTGCCAGAAGGATACAGGGGTACGAGCAGTACTTC
CDR3: CARRIQGYEQYF
V: TRBV5-3
size: -
J: TRBJ2-7
D: TRBD1